This T cell receptor beta chain was obtained from a study of patients and donors after allogeneic stem cell transplantation. Many counts were recorded for this clonotype. The CDR3 contains 15 residues. Trimming pared 3 bases from V and 5 bases from J, leaving 11 bases between. Germline V gene lookup returns CDR1 LNHNV and CDR2 YYDKDF (reference sequence). TCRdb re-derived calls from the RT-PCR reads in MiXCR, one entry per CDR3 protein. The data contain 200,000 to 250,000 distinct CDR3 sequences, 13% to 15% of them singletons. The receptor comes from a human donor who was either an allogeneic HSCT recipient or a stem cell or donor lymphocyte infusion donor (not recorded which). It is not recorded whose cells these are; they may come from a transplant donor. The rearrangement uses TRBV15 and TRBJ1-6, with TRBD1 as a possible D gene (5 bases). Sequenced material: blood, either unsorted or a sorted T cell fraction (not recorded which). CDR3 nucleotides: TGTGCCACCAGCAGGGGACGGCCAGATAATTCACCCCTCCACTTT. Translation: CATSRGRPDNSPLHF.